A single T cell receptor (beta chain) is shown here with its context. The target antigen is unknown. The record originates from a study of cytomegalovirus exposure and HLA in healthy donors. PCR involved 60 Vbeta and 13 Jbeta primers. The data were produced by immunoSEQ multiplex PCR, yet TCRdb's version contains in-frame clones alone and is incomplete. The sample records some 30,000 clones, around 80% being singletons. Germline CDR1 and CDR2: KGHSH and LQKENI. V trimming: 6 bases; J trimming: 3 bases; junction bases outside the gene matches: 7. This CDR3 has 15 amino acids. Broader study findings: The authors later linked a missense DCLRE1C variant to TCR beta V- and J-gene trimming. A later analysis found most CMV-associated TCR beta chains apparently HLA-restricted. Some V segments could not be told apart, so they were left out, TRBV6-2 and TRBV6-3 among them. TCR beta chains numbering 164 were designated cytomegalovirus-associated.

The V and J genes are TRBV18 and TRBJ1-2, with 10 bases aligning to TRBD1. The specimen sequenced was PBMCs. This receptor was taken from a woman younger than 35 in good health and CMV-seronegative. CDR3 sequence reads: CASSYAGTGDYGYTF. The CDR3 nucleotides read TGTGCCAGCTCGTACGCCGGGACAGGGGACTATGGCTACACCTTC.